The rows below give T cell receptor beta chains drawn from one sample of a study of blood T cell repertoires in COVID-19. Sequencing was performed with immunoSEQ multiplex PCR; in TCRdb, only in-frame clones are kept and a portion is missing. The data hold 120,000 to 150,000 clones, with about 88% observed a single time. The sample consisted of peripheral blood. The source is a human donor in a cohort sampled during active COVID-19. Each CDR3 is given with its conserved first and last residue. Fields, in order: J gene, D gene, V gene, clone size, CDR3 protein, CDR3 DNA. D genes are given only for firm matches. For some rows the clone size is stated as once, few or many, or as a class when expanded; others skip it.

J gene: TRBJ2-3
D gene: -
V gene: TRBV5-1
clone size: -
CDR3 protein: CASSLPAGTSTDTQYF
CDR3 DNA: TGCGCCAGCAGCTTGCCGGCAGGTACTAGCACAGATACGCAGTATTTT

J gene: TRBJ1-3
D gene: -
V gene: TRBV5-8
clone size: few
CDR3 protein: CASSPGELMNTIYF
CDR3 DNA: TGTGCCAGCAGCCCGGGGGAGTTAATGAACACCATATATTTT

J gene: TRBJ1-5
D gene: TRBD1
V gene: TRBV2
clone size: -
CDR3 protein: CASVRQGGQPQHF
CDR3 DNA: TGTGCCAGCGTCCGACAGGGGGGTCAGCCCCAGCATTTT

J gene: TRBJ2-2
D gene: -
V gene: TRBV4-2
clone size: -
CDR3 protein: CASSQAGQRGNTGELFF
CDR3 DNA: TGTGCCAGCAGCCAGGCCGGACAGAGGGGAAACACCGGGGAGCTGTTTTTT

J gene: TRBJ1-6
D gene: -
V gene: TRBV7-6
clone size: once
CDR3 protein: CASSPGQHPYNSLLHF
CDR3 DNA: TGTGCCAGCAGCCCGGGACAACATCCCTATAATTCACTCCTCCACTTT

J gene: TRBJ2-1
D gene: TRBD1
V gene: TRBV5-3
clone size: -
CDR3 protein: CARSRDRDLNEQFF
CDR3 DNA: TGTGCCAGAAGCAGGGACAGGGACCTCAATGAGCAGTTCTTC

J gene: TRBJ1-2
D gene: -
V gene: TRBV6-5
clone size: -
CDR3 protein: CATHEDGYTF
CDR3 DNA: TGTGCCACCCACGAGGATGGCTACACCTTC

J gene: TRBJ2-1
D gene: TRBD2
V gene: TRBV19
clone size: -
CDR3 protein: CASSILAGDYNEQFF
CDR3 DNA: TGTGCCAGTAGTATCCTAGCGGGCGACTACAATGAGCAGTTCTTC

J gene: TRBJ1-3
D gene: -
V gene: TRBV7-9
clone size: -
CDR3 protein: CASSLNTGWSGNTIYF
CDR3 DNA: TGTGCCAGCAGCTTAAATACAGGGTGGTCTGGAAACACCATATATTTT

J gene: TRBJ2-1
D gene: -
V gene: TRBV7-9
clone size: -
CDR3 protein: CASSHLDSGSYNEQFF
CDR3 DNA: TGTGCCAGCAGCCATCTCGACAGTGGGTCCTACAATGAGCAGTTCTTC

J gene: TRBJ2-3
D gene: TRBD1
V gene: TRBV7-3
clone size: -
CDR3 protein: CASSPDRTDTQYF
CDR3 DNA: TGTGCCAGCAGCCCGGACAGGACAGATACGCAGTATTTT

J gene: TRBJ1-1
D gene: -
V gene: TRBV7-2
clone size: -
CDR3 protein: CASSLGGGRSSEAFF
CDR3 DNA: TGTGCCAGCAGCTTAGGTGGGGGCAGGAGCTCTGAAGCTTTCTTT

J gene: TRBJ2-1
D gene: TRBD2
V gene: TRBV5-1
clone size: once
CDR3 protein: CASSPTSGGGNEQFF
CDR3 DNA: TGCGCCAGCAGCCCCACTAGCGGGGGGGGGAATGAGCAGTTCTTC

J gene: TRBJ1-1
D gene: TRBD1
V gene: TRBV19
clone size: -
CDR3 protein: CASTPTGGHMNTEAFF
CDR3 DNA: TGTGCCAGTACCCCCACAGGGGGGCACATGAACACTGAAGCTTTCTTT

J gene: TRBJ2-1
D gene: TRBD2
V gene: TRBV15
clone size: -
CDR3 protein: CATGRESSYNEQFF
CDR3 DNA: TGTGCCACCGGGAGGGAGAGTTCCTACAATGAGCAGTTCTTC

J gene: TRBJ1-1
D gene: -
V gene: TRBV28
clone size: -
CDR3 protein: CASSLIGGYSTEAFF
CDR3 DNA: TGTGCCAGCAGTTTAATTGGGGGGTATAGCACTGAAGCTTTCTTT

J gene: TRBJ1-6
D gene: -
V gene: TRBV7-8
clone size: -
CDR3 protein: CASSNEGHPLHSPLHF
CDR3 DNA: TGTGCCAGCAGCAACGAGGGCCACCCCCTCCATTCACCCCTCCACTTT

J gene: TRBJ1-1
D gene: -
V gene: TRBV3-1/TRBV3-2
clone size: -
CDR3 protein: CASSNGMNTEAFF
CDR3 DNA: TGTGCCAGCAGCAACGGTATGAACACTGAAGCTTTCTTT

J gene: TRBJ2-1
D gene: TRBD2
V gene: TRBV7-3
clone size: once
CDR3 protein: CASSLFRGGFNEQFF
CDR3 DNA: TGTGCCAGCAGCTTATTCCGGGGGGGTTTTAATGAGCAGTTCTTC

J gene: TRBJ1-5
D gene: -
V gene: TRBV4-1
clone size: -
CDR3 protein: CASSQAAGRSNQPQHF
CDR3 DNA: TGCGCCAGCAGCCAAGCGGCAGGGCGAAGCAATCAGCCCCAGCATTTT

J gene: TRBJ1-6
D gene: TRBD1
V gene: TRBV19
clone size: -
CDR3 protein: CASSIRQGIDSPLHF
CDR3 DNA: TGTGCCAGTAGTATTCGACAGGGTATAGATTCACCCCTCCACTTT

J gene: TRBJ1-1
D gene: TRBD1
V gene: TRBV6-2/TRBV6-3
clone size: -
CDR3 protein: CASSPRQGFTEAFF
CDR3 DNA: TGTGCCAGCAGCCCACGACAGGGTTTCACTGAAGCTTTCTTT

J gene: TRBJ2-3
D gene: -
V gene: TRBV28
clone size: -
CDR3 protein: CASSTGSTDTQYF
CDR3 DNA: TGTGCCAGCAGCACCGGGAGCACAGATACGCAGTATTTT

J gene: TRBJ2-2
D gene: TRBD2
V gene: TRBV27
clone size: -
CDR3 protein: CASSWGGNTGELFF
CDR3 DNA: TGTGCCAGCAGTTGGGGGGGGAATACCGGGGAGCTGTTTTTT

J gene: TRBJ2-7
D gene: TRBD2
V gene: TRBV28
clone size: -
CDR3 protein: CASSLGGRGTYEQYF
CDR3 DNA: TGTGCCAGCAGTTTGGGAGGGAGGGGAACCTACGAGCAGTACTTC

J gene: TRBJ1-2
D gene: -
V gene: TRBV5-6
clone size: -
CDR3 protein: CASSPSPGPVGGYTF
CDR3 DNA: TGTGCCAGCAGCCCTAGCCCCGGGCCGGTGGGTGGCTACACCTTC

J gene: TRBJ2-1
D gene: TRBD2
V gene: TRBV27
clone size: -
CDR3 protein: CASSFLYNLGLAGYNEQFF
CDR3 DNA: TGTGCCAGCAGTTTCCTATACAATCTCGGACTAGCGGGTTACAATGAGCAGTTCTTC

J gene: TRBJ1-4
D gene: -
V gene: TRBV28
clone size: -
CDR3 protein: CASSREFSTNEKLFF
CDR3 DNA: TGTGCCAGCAGTAGAGAGTTTTCAACTAATGAAAAACTGTTTTTT